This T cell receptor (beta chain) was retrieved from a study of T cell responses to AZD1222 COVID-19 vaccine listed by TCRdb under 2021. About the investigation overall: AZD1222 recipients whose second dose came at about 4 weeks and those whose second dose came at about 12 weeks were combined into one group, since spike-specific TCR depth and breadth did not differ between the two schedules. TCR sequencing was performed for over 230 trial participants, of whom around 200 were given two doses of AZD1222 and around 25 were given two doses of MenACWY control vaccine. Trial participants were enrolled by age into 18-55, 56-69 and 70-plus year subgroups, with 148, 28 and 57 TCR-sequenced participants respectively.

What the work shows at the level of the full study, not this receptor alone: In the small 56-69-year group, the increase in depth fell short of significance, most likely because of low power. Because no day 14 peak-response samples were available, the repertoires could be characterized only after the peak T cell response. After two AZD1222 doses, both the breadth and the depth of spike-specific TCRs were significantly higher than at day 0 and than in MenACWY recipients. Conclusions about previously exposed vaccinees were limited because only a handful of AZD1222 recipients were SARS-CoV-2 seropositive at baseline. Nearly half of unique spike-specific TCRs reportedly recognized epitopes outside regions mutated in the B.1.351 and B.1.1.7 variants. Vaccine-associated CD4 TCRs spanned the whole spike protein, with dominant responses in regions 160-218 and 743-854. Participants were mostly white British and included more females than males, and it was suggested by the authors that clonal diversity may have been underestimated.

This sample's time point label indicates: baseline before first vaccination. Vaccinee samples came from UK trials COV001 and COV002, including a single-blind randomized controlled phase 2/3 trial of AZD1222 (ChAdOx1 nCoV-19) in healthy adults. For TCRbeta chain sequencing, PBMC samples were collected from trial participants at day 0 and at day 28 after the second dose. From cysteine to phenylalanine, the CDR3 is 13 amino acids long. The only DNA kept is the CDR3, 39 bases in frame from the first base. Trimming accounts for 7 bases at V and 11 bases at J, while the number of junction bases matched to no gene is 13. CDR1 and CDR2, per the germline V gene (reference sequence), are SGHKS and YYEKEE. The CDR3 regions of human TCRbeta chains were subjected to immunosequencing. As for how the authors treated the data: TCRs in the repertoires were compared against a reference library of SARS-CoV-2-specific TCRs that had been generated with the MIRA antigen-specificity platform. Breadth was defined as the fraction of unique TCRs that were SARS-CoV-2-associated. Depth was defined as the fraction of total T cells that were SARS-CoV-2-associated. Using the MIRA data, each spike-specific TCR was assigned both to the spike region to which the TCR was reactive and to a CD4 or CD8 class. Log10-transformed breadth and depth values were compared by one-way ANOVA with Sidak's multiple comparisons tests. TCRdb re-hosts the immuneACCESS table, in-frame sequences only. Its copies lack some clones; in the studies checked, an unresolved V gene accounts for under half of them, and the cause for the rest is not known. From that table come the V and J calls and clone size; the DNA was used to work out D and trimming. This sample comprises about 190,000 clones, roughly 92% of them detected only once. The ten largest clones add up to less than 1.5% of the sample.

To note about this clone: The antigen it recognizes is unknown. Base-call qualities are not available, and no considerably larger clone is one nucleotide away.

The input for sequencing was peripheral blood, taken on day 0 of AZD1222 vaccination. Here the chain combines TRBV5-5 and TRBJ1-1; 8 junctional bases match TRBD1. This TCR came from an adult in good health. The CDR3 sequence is CASEGQVERRAFF. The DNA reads TGTGCCAGCGAGGGACAGGTCGAGCGTCGGGCTTTCTTT.